This entry is about one TCR beta chain. No cognate antigen has been identified for it. No base quality information exists; no much larger clone differs at one position. The entry originates in a study of identifying expanded T cells in peripheral blood (dated by TCRdb to about 2019). Background on the whole study: Technical replicates were generated by sequencing separate aliquots of the same genomic DNA pool, with four replicates compared pairwise. The research as a whole found: The binomial model flagged approximately 1.3 differentially abundant clones between technical replicates but 15 to 17 over around two weeks and around 19 over approximately 4 weeks. Across all healthy-donor time intervals, the beta-binomial model significantly lowered both the number of clones called differentially abundant and the false-positive rate. In all healthy donors, the variance in clone template counts between samples taken 2 to 3 weeks apart rose significantly as total template count increased. The authors expected that biological variance in healthy repertoires might rise further over much longer intervals, such as months to years.

The immunoSEQ Assay, which relies on bias-controlled multiplex PCR amplification of genomic DNA, was used to profile TCRbeta CDR3 regions. In the source study's methods: To quantify the absolute abundance of each unique TCRbeta CDR3 region, the sequences were collapsed and filtered. Two models were used to test differential abundance: a binomial model (Fisher-equivalent) and a beta-binomial model that adds time-dependent variance fitted from healthy donors. Clones with fewer than 5 combined templates were removed, and a clone was called differentially abundant if the clone's Benjamini-Hochberg FDR was below 0.01. The form v = (b*log(k)+a)^2 was used to model beta-binomial variance as a function of total template count across the two samples. This is the immuneACCESS table as TCRdb keeps it, with only in-frame sequences that have V and J called. A part of the clones is gone; compared with another copy, unresolved V genes explain less than half, and the rest is unexplained. That table is the source of V, J and clone size, and D and trimming were worked out from the DNA. The sample table contains 91,000 or so clones; only one count was recorded for about 90% of them. The ten most abundant clones make up 3% to 5% of the sample.

V is clipped by 3 bases and J by 4 bases, and the sequence between their germline boundaries is 7 bases long. The germline V gene (reference sequence) provides CDR1 MNHEY and CDR2 SMNVEV. The CDR3 runs 14 residues from the cysteine to the phenylalanine. The kept DNA is CDR3 alone, 42 bases in frame from the first base. No immune events such as infections were documented for the healthy donors during the collection period. Time-dependent variance in a beta-binomial model of T-cell clone differential abundance was calibrated using healthy-donor blood repertoires as a training cohort. The training cohort included 10 or so healthy donors, of whom 3 were female and 7 were male. The donors were between about 25 and 70 years old, with an average age of 43 years. Obtained from a commercial supplier, whole blood was collected from each healthy donor at three time points set two to three weeks apart. For immunosequencing, genomic DNA was extracted from unsorted whole blood.

Sequencing was done on a sample of blood. The rearrangement joined TRBV27 to TRBJ2-6, with no D gene named confidently. The clonotype comes from a person aged 18-69 years in good health. Here is the DNA: TGTGCCAGCAGTTTCGGGCCCGGGGCCAACGTCCTGACTTTC. This is translated as CASSFGPGANVLTF.